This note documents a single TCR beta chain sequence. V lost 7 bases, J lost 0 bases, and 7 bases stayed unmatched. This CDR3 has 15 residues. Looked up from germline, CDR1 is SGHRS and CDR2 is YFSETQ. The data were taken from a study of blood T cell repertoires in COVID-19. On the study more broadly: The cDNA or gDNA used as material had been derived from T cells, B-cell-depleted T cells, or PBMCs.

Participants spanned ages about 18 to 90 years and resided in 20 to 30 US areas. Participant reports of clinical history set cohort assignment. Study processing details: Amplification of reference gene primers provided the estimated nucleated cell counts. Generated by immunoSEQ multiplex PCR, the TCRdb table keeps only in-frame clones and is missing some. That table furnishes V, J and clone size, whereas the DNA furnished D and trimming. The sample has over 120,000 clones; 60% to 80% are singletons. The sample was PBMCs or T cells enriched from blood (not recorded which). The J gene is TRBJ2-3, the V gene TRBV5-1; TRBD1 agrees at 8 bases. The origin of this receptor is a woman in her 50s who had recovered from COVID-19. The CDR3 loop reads CASFRDRSSTDTQYF. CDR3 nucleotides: TGCGCCAGCTTCCGGGACAGGTCTAGCACAGATACGCAGTATTTT.